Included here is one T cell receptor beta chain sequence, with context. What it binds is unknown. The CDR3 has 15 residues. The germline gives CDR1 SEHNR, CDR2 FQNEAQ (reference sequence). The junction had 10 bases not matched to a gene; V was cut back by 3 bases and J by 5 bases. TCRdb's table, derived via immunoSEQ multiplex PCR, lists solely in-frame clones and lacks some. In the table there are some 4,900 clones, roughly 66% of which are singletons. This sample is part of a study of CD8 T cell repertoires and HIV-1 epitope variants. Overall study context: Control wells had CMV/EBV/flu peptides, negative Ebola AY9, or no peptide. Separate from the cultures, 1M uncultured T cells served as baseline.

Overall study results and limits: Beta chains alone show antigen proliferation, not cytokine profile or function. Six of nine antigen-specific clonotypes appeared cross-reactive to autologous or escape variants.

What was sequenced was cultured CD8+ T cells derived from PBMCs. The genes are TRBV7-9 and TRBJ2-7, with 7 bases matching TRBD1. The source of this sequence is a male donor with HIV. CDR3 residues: CASSFPRGPVDEQYF. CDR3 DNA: TGTGCCAGCAGCTTCCCGAGGGGGCCGGTCGACGAGCAGTACTTC. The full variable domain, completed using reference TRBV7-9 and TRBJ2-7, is DTGVSQNPRHKITKRGQNVTFRCDPISEHNRLYWYRQTLGQGPEFLTYFQNEAQLEKSRLLSDRFSAERPKGSFSTLEIQRTEQGDSAMYLCASSFPRGPVDEQYFGPGTRLTVT.